The present entry profiles one T cell receptor (beta chain) with its context. Its target is not known. The data originate from a study of T-cell memory formation after mild COVID-19. Study-wide findings and caveats: Within pre-infection memory, some responding clones were found, suggesting cross-reactive memory joined. The main location of contracting CD4+ clones was CM and EM, and that of contracting CD8+ clones was EMRA. CD4+ bias marked clones expanding day 15 to 37, unlike balanced contracting clones.

V was pared by 4 bases and J by 1 base, with 7 bases between. The CDR3 length is 13 residues. Looked up from germline, CDR1 is LGHNA and CDR2 is YSLEER. Employing constant-segment primers, 5'RACE generated TCR alpha and TCR beta cDNA libraries bearing sample barcodes and UMIs. TCRdb used MiXCR to reprocess the 5' RACE reads, holding one entry per CDR3 protein. The sample consists of hundreds of thousands of distinct CDR3 sequences, less than 20% of them appearing once. V is TRBV4-3 and J is TRBJ1-1; D remains unclear. The sample comprised PBMCs or a T cell subset sorted from them (not recorded which). The sequence was obtained from a man younger than 30 who had mild COVID-19 (a few samples of this study predate the infection). Cell type and time point are not known. The DNA of the CDR3 is TGCGCCAGCAGCCGAATGAAGAACACTGAAGCTTTCTTT. The encoded protein is CASSRMKNTEAFF.